This T cell receptor beta chain is drawn from a study of T cell responses to AZD1222 COVID-19 vaccine. With regard to this clone: Antigen unknown.

TCRdb keeps only in-frame clones here, not all; method: immunoSEQ multiplex PCR. Here the sample spans about 150,000 clones, roughly nine tenths being singletons. Whole-study results and caveats: Compared with day 0, the breadth and depth of the Spike-specific TCR repertoire rose significantly after two doses of AZD1222.

The ends were cut back, 6 bases at V and 4 bases at J, with 15 bases in the middle. The CDR3 totals 14 residues. Germline V CDR1 and CDR2: SGHTA, FQGTGA. The starting material was peripheral blood, obtained on day 0 of AZD1222 vaccination. The sequence derives from an adult in good health. V gene TRBV7-3 combines with J gene TRBJ2-5; tentative D call: TRBD1 (6 bases). DNA of the CDR3: TGTGCCAGCAGTTCCACAGGGAGAGGAGAGACCCAGTACTTC. Encoded protein: CASSSTGRGETQYF. Full variable domain (remainder filled in from reference TRBV7-3 and TRBJ2-5): GAGVSQTPSNKVTEKGKYVELRCDPISGHTALYWYRQSLGQGPEFLIYFQGTGAADDSGLPNDRFFAVRPEGSVSTLKIQRTERGDSAVYLCASSSTGRGETQYFGPGTRLLVL.